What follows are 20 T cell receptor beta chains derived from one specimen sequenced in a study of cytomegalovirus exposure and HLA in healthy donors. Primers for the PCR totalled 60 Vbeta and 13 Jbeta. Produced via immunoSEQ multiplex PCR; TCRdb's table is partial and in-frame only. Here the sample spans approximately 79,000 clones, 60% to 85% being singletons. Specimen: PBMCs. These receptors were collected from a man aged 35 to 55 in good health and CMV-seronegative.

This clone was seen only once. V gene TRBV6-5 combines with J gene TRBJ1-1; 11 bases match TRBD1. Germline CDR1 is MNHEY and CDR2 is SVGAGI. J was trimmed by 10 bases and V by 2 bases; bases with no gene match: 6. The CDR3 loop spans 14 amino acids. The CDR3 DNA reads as TGTGCCAGCAGTTACCGGGGGACAGGGGGAAGAGCTTTCTTT. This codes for CASSYRGTGGRAFF.

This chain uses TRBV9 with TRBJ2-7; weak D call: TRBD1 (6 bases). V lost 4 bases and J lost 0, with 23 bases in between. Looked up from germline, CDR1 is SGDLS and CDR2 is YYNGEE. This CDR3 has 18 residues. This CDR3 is CASSPADYRDKNSYEQYF. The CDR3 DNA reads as TGTGCCAGCAGCCCAGCTGATTACCGGGACAAGAACTCCTACGAGCAGTACTTC.

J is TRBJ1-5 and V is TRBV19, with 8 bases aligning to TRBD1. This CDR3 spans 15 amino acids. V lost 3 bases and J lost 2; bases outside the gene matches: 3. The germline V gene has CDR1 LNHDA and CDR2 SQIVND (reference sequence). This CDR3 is CASSIEDRGNQPQHF. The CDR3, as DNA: TGTGCCAGTAGTATCGAGGACAGGGGCAATCAGCCCCAGCATTTT.

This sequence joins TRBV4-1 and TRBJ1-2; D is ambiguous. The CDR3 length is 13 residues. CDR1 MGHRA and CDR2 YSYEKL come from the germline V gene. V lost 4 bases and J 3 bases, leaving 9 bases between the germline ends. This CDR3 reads CASSPTTYYGYTF. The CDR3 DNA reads TGCGCCAGCAGCCCGACAACTTACTATGGCTACACCTTC.

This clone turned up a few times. The CDR3 nucleotides are TGTGCCAGTCAACAGGGGTACTATGGCTACACCTTC. It encodes CASQQGYYGYTF. This chain uses TRBV6-1 with TRBJ1-2; 7 bases are a match to TRBD1. V shed 9 bases and J 3 bases; nucleotides not matched to a gene: 4. Germline CDR1 is MNHNS and CDR2 is SASEGT. This CDR3 region has 12 residues.

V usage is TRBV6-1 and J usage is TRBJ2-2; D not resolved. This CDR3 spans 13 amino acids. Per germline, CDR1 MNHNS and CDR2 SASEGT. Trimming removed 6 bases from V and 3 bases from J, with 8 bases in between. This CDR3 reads CASSNTDTGELFF. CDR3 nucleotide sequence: TGTGCCAGCAGCAACACAGACACCGGGGAGCTGTTTTTT.

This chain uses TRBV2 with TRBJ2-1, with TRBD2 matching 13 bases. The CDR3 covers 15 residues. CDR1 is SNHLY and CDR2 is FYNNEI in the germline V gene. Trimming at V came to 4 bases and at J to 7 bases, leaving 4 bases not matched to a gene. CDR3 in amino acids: CASSATSGRGNEQFF. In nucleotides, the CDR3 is TGTGCCAGCAGTGCCACTAGCGGGAGGGGGAATGAGCAGTTCTTC. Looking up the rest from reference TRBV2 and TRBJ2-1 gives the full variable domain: EPEVTQTPSHQVTQMGQEVILRCVPISNHLYFYWYRQILGQKVEFLVSFYNNEISEKSEIFDDQFSVERPDGSNFTLKIRSTKLEDSAMYFCASSATSGRGNEQFFGPGTRLTVL.

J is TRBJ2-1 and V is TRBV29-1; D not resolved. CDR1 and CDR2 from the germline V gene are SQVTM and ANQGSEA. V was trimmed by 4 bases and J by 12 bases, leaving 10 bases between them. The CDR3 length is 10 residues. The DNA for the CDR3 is TGCAGCGTTGGCGTTGCTGGGCAGTTCTTC. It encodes CSVGVAGQFF.

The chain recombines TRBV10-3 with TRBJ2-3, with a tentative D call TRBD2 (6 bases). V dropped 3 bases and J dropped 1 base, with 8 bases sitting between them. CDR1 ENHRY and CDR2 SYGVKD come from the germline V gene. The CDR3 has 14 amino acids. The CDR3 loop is CAISDSGGTDTQYF. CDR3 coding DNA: TGTGCCATCAGTGATAGCGGAGGCACAGATACGCAGTATTTT.

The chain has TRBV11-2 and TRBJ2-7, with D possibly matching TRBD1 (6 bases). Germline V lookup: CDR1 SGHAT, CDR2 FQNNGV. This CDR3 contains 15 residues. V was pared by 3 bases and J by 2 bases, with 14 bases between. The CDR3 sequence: CASSLERGTPYEQYF. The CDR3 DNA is TGTGCCAGCAGCTTGGAAAGGGGGACCCCCTACGAGCAGTACTTC.

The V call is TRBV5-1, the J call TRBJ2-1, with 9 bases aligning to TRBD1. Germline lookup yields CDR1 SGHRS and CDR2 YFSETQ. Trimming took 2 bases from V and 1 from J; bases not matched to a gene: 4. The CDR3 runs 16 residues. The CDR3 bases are TGCGCCAGCAGCTTACAGGGGGCCGTGTCCTACAATGAGCAGTTCTTC. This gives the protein CASSLQGAVSYNEQFF.

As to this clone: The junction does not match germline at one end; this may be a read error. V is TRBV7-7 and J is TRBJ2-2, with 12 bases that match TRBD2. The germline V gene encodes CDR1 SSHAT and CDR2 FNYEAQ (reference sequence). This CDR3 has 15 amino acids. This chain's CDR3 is CASSGLAGPTGELFF. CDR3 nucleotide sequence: TGTGCTAGCAGCGGACTAGCGGGGCCCACCGGGGAGCTGTTTTTT.

The CDR3 nucleotides read TGTGCCAGCGGGACAGTTCGAGTCTACGAGCAGTACTTC. Residues: CASGTVRVYEQYF. The chain combines TRBV6-5 with TRBJ2-7; TRBD1 matches at 7 bases. CDR3 length equals 13 residues. Germline loops: CDR1 MNHEY, CDR2 SVGAGI. With V trimmed by 8 bases and J by 3 bases, 7 bases remained unmatched.

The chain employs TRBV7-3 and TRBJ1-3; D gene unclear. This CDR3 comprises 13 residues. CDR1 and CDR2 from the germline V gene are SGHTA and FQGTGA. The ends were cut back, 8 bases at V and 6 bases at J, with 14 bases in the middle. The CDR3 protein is CASERTAENTIYF. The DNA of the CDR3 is TGTGCCAGCGAACGAACAGCCGAAAACACCATATATTTT.

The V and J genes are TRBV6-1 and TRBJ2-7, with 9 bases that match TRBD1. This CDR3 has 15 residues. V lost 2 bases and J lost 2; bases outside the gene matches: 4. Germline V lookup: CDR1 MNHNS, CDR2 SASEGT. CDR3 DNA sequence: TGTGCCAGCAGTGAAAACAGGGGGCCAACCTACGAGCAGTACTTC. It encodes CASSENRGPTYEQYF.

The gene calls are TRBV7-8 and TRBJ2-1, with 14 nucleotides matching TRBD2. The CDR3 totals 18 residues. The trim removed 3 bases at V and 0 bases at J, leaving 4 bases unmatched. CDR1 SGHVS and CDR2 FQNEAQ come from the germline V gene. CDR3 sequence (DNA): TGTGCCAGCAGCTTCCCGGGGACTAGCGGGAGCTCCTACAATGAGCAGTTCTTC. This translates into CASSFPGTSGSSYNEQFF.

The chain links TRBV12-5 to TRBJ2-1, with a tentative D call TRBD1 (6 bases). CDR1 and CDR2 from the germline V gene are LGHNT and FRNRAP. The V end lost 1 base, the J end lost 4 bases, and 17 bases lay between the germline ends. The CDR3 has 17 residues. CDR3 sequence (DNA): TGTGCTAGTGGTTTGGCCAACCTCGGGACACCATACAATGAGCAGTTCTTC. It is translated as CASGLANLGTPYNEQFF.

The DNA for the CDR3 is TGCGCCAGCAGCCCCATGGGGAGGGAGCAAGAGACCCAGTACTTC. Its translation: CASSPMGREQETQYF. The V gene is TRBV5-1, the J gene TRBJ2-5; 7 bases line up with TRBD2. The CDR3 contains 15 residues. The germline gives CDR1 SGHRS, CDR2 YFSETQ. V lost 4 bases, J lost 2 bases, and 8 bases stayed unmatched.

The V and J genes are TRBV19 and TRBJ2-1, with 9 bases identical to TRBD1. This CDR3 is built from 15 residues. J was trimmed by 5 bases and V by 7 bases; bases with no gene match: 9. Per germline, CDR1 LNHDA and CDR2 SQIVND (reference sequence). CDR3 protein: CASIRGQGLHNEQFF. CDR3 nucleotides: TGTGCCAGTATCCGCGGACAGGGGTTACACAATGAGCAGTTCTTC.

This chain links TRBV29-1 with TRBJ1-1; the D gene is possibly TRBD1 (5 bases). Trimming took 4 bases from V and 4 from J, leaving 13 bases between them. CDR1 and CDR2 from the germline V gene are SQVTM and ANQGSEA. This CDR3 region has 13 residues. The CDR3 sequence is CSVAVGRGTEAFF. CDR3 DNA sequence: TGCAGCGTTGCGGTGGGGCGAGGCACTGAAGCTTTCTTT. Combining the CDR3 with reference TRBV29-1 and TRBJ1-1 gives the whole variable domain SAVISQKPSRDICQRGTSLTIQCQVDSQVTMMFWYRQQPGQSLTLIATANQGSEATYESGFVIDKFPISRPNLTFSTLTVSNMSPEDSSIYLCSVAVGRGTEAFFGQGTRLTVV.